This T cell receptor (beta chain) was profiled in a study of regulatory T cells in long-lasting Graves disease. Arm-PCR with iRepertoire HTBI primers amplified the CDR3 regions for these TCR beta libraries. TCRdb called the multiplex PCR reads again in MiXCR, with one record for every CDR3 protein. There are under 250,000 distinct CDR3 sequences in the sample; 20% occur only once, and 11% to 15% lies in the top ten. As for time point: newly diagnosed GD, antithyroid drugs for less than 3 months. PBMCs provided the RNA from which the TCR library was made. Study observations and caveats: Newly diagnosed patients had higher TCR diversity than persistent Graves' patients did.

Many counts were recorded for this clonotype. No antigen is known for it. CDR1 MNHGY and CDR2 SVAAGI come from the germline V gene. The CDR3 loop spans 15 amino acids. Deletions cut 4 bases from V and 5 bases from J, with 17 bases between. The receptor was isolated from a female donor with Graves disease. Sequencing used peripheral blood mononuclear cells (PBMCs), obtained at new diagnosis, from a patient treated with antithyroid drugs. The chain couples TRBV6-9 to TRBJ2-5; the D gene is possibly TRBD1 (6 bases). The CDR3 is CASSLRTAFFETQYF. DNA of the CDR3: TGTGCCAGCAGTTTACGGACAGCCTTTTTTGAGACCCAGTACTTC.